This T cell receptor beta chain emerged from a study of T cells in Graves' hyperthyroidism and ophthalmopathy. Of note for this clonotype: Sequence at one end of the junction differs from germline and may be a read error.

Looked up from germline, CDR1 is MDHEN and CDR2 is SYDVKM. The CDR3 spans 12 residues. TCR beta CDR3 regions were amplified from RNA. The HTBI primer set served for first-round RT-PCR of the TCR CDR3. TCRdb itself ran the multiplex PCR reads through MiXCR, one entry per CDR3 protein. Counted here are around 450,000 distinct CDR3 sequences, more than 15% occurring once; the ten biggest clones make up less than 15%. These patients, aged 18 to 65, had recently diagnosed hyperthyroidism lasting under 2 months. Sample: blood. The chain employs TRBV28 and TRBJ1-2; D gene uncertain. This TCR came from a woman aged 18-29 years with Graves' hyperthyroidism. This CDR3 reads CVSSVGNYGYAF. The CDR3 DNA follows: TGTGTTAGTAGTGTGGGTAACTATGGCTACGCCTTC.